This T cell receptor (beta chain) was sequenced during a study of blood T cells in healthy people across ages. With respect to this clonotype: Its antigen is undetermined. This may stem from a read error, because a much larger clone lies one nucleotide away.

This CDR3 contains 14 residues. Trimming removed 5 bases from V and 6 bases from J, with 16 bases in between. Germline V gene data show CDR1 as SGHTA and CDR2 as FQGNSA. A J-beta primer mix and a sample-barcoded 5' primer were used in a second PCR of about 7 to 12 cycles. A template-switch adaptor that had 12 random nucleotides put a tag on each cDNA molecule. TCRdb re-derived calls from the 5' RACE reads in MiXCR, one entry per CDR3 protein. The sample contains 600,000 or so distinct CDR3 sequences, about 28% of which appear only once. Regarding the study as a whole: Among T cells, TCR beta diversity per million cells dropped roughly linearly as age rose.

The sequencing input was blood. The gene calls are TRBV7-2 and TRBJ1-1, with no clear D. The clonotype comes from a woman over 75 in good health. The CDR3 sequence is CASSPGPRSAEAFF. In nucleotides, the CDR3 is TGTGCCAGCAGCCCCGGCCCGCGGAGCGCTGAAGCTTTCTTT.